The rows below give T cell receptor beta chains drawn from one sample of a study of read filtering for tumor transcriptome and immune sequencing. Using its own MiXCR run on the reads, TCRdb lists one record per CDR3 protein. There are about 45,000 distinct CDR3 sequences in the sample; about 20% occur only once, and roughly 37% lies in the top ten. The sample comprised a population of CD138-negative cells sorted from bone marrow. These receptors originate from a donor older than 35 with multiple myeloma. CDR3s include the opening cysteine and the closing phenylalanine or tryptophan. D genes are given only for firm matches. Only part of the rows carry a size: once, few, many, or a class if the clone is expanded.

CASSPQSFTDTQYF,TGTGCCAGCAGCCCCCAAAGTTTCACAGATACGCAGTATTTT,TRBV14,few,.,TRBJ2-3
CASSLNRGNEQYF,TGTGCCAGCAGCTTAAACAGGGGCAACGAGCAGTACTTC,TRBV7-9,many,TRBD1,TRBJ2-7
CASRPTAKEVEQYF,TGTGCCAGCAGGCCGACAGCAAAGGAGGTCGAGCAGTACTTC,TRBV12-3/TRBV12-4,many,.,TRBJ2-7
CASSQARESSYNEQFF,TGCGCCAGCAGCCAGGCGCGGGAGAGCTCCTACAATGAGCAGTTCTTC,TRBV4-2,many,TRBD2,TRBJ2-1
CASSSTSTREQFF,TGTGCCAGCAGTTCGACTAGCACGAGAGAGCAGTTCTTC,TRBV5-5,many,TRBD2,TRBJ2-1
CASSELEGNEKLFF,TGTGCCAGCAGTGAATTAGAGGGAAATGAAAAACTGTTTTTT,TRBV25-1,many,.,TRBJ1-4
CASSEGAGTDTQYF,TGTGCCAGCAGCGAGGGGGCGGGCACAGATACGCAGTATTTT,TRBV7-9,many,TRBD1,TRBJ2-3
CSVGLAEDLNEQFF,TGCAGCGTTGGACTAGCGGAAGACCTCAATGAGCAGTTCTTC,TRBV29-1,many,TRBD2,TRBJ2-1
CASSPSGLAGDTDTQYF,TGTGCCAGCTCACCAAGTGGGCTAGCGGGAGACACAGATACGCAGTATTTT,TRBV18,.,TRBD2,TRBJ2-3
CASSFQGSYEKLFF,TGTGCCAGCAGCTTCCAGGGGAGTTATGAAAAACTGTTTTTT,TRBV7-2,many,.,TRBJ1-4
CASSPGTSPYEQYF,TGTGCCAGCAGCCCTGGGACGTCACCCTACGAGCAGTACTTC,TRBV7-9,many,.,TRBJ2-7
CSAHTGLLFNEQFF,TGCAGTGCCCATACGGGACTGTTGTTTAATGAGCAGTTCTTC,TRBV20-1,many,.,TRBJ2-1
CASSISDSNTEAFF,TGTGCCAGTAGTATATCGGACAGCAACACTGAAGCTTTCTTT,TRBV19,many,.,TRBJ1-1
CASSFLGGSEQFF,TGTGCCAGCAGTTTTCTTGGGGGTAGTGAGCAGTTCTTC,TRBV27,many,.,TRBJ2-1
CSARATSGGTDTQYF,TGCAGTGCTAGAGCCACTAGCGGGGGCACAGATACGCAGTATTTT,TRBV20-1,many,TRBD2,TRBJ2-3
CASSLASPSYHNEQFF,TGTGCCAGCAGCTTAGCGTCGCCCAGCTACCACAATGAGCAGTTCTTC,TRBV7-9,many,.,TRBJ2-1
CASTFRDTHLNEQFF,TGTGCCAGTACCTTCCGGGACACCCATCTCAATGAGCAGTTCTTC,TRBV19,many,.,TRBJ2-1
CASSLRTSGKFTDTQYF,TGTGCCAGCAGCCTAAGGACTAGCGGGAAATTTACAGATACGCAGTATTTT,TRBV3-1,many,TRBD2,TRBJ2-3
CASSRTSLETQYF,TGTGCCAGCAGCCGAACCTCTCTGGAGACCCAGTACTTC,TRBV9,.,.,TRBJ2-5
CASSYSRGTGELFF,TGTGCCAGCAGTTACTCGCGGGGGACTGGGGAGCTGTTTTTT,TRBV6-5,many,TRBD2,TRBJ2-2
CASSPYSGDATQYF,TGTGCCAGCAGTCCCTACTCAGGGGACGCGACCCAGTACTTC,TRBV28,many,.,TRBJ2-5